Presented here are 25 T cell receptor beta chains from one specimen sequenced in a study of shared clonotypes between healthy human individuals. TCRdb keeps only in-frame clones here, not all; method: immunoSEQ multiplex PCR. The sample consists of about 300,000 clones, 74% of them appearing once. The source material was memory CD4+ T cells sorted from blood. Indicated subset: CD45RA-negative fraction. The receptors stem from a man under 40 in good health.

The genes are TRBV6-6 and TRBJ1-1, with a tentative D call TRBD1 (5 bases). V was cut by 4 bases and J by 6 bases, with 12 bases left in between. CDR1 MNHNY and CDR2 SVGAGI come from the germline V gene (reference sequence). The CDR3 runs to 13 residues. In DNA form, the CDR3 reads TGTGCCAGCAGTTCGCAGGGATGGGCTGAAGCTTTCTTT. Encoded protein: CASSSQGWAEAFF.

The table lists this clone with many counts. The V and J genes are TRBV4-3 and TRBJ2-1; 8 positions match TRBD1. Trimming took 2 bases from V and 9 from J; bases not matched to a gene: 9. There are 15 residues in the CDR3. Germline V gene data show CDR1 as LGHNA and CDR2 as YSLEER. The CDR3 DNA reads as TGCGCCAGCAGCCAAAACACAGGGACAGGAGGTGAGCAGTTCTTC. It encodes CASSQNTGTGGEQFF.

This chain uses TRBV4-3 with TRBJ2-6; D is uncertain. The length of the CDR3 is 15 residues. Trimming took 1 base from V and 0 from J, leaving 4 bases between them. The V gene's germline CDR1 is LGHNA and CDR2 YSLEER. This CDR3 reads CASSQGFSGANVLTF. Written as DNA, the CDR3 is TGCGCCAGCAGCCAAGGGTTCTCTGGGGCCAACGTCCTGACTTTC.

The chain joins TRBV6-5 to TRBJ2-7; D may correspond to TRBD1 or TRBD2 (5 bases each). Trimming removed 7 bases from V and 1 base from J, with 8 bases in between. Looked up from germline, CDR1 is MNHEY and CDR2 is SVGAGI. CDR3 length: 12 amino acids. DNA of the CDR3: TGTGCCAGCATGGGACCGTCCTACGAGCAGTACTTC. As protein: CASMGPSYEQYF.

This sequence joins TRBV7-2 and TRBJ2-5; possibly TRBD1 or TRBD2 for D (5 bases each). The length of the CDR3 is 15 residues. The germline V and J ends were trimmed by 5 bases and 3 bases, with 16 bases remaining between them. Germline assignment: CDR1 SGHTA and CDR2 FQGNSA. CDR3 DNA: TGTGCCAGCAGCCCCCGGGGCTTTCCAGAAGAGACCCAGTACTTC. This translates into CASSPRGFPEETQYF. The whole variable domain, filled in from reference TRBV7-2 and TRBJ2-5, reads GAGVSQSPSNKVTEKGKDVELRCDPISGHTALYWYRQSLGQGLEFLIYFQGNSAPDKSGLPSDRFSAERTGGSVSTLTIQRTQQEDSAVYLCASSPRGFPEETQYFGPGTRLLVL.

Concerning this clone: A far larger clone is one nucleotide away, so this likely arose from a read error. Other DNA sequences from this sample encode an identical CDR3 as well. CDR3 DNA: TGTGCCAGCAGCTTAGGGCCCTTACCTCGAGATACGCAGTATTTT. Amino acid sequence: CASSLGPLPRDTQYF. The V call is TRBV7-6, the J call TRBJ2-3, with unresolved D. Deletions cut 1 base from V and 5 bases from J, with 13 bases between. The CDR3 sequence is 15 residues long. Germline V gene data show CDR1 as SGHVS and CDR2 as FNYEAQ.

The chain is built from TRBV7-7 and TRBJ2-7; D gene ambiguous. Between the trimmed V and J ends, which lost 3 bases and 5 bases, there was a span of 2 bases. Germline V lookup: CDR1 SSHAT, CDR2 FNYEAQ (reference sequence). The CDR3 extends over 10 amino acids. The CDR3 DNA reads TGTGCCAGCAGCTTTGACGAGCAGTACTTC. Amino acids: CASSFDEQYF.

The chain recombines TRBV2 with TRBJ2-7; the match to TRBD1 covers 10 bases. This CDR3 has 14 residues. V trimming: 6 bases; J trimming: 0 bases; junction bases outside the gene matches: 2. Germline V gene lookup returns CDR1 SNHLY and CDR2 FYNNEI. The CDR3 coding sequence is TGTGCCAGCAGGGGACAGGGGCCCTCCTACGAGCAGTACTTC. The encoded protein is CASRGQGPSYEQYF.

The V call is TRBV19, the J call TRBJ2-2; 10 nucleotides agree with TRBD2. The V gene's germline CDR1 is LNHDA and CDR2 SQIVND (reference sequence). This CDR3 is 16 amino acids long. The J segment lost 1 base and the V segment lost 5 bases, leaving 4 bases of the junction unmatched. CDR3 residues: CASSLGLAVNTGELFF. The CDR3 DNA sequence: TGTGCCAGTAGTCTCGGACTAGCGGTGAACACCGGGGAGCTGTTTTTT.

The chain employs TRBV2 and TRBJ1-4, with 7 bases fitting TRBD1. The CDR3 is 14 amino acids. CDR1 is SNHLY, CDR2 FYNNEI, per germline. V was pared by 1 base and J by 4 bases, with 0 bases of the junction left unmatched. CDR3: CASSEGDSNEKLFF. CDR3 coding DNA: TGTGCCAGCAGTGAAGGGGACAGTAATGAAAAACTGTTTTTT.

V gene TRBV28 combines with J gene TRBJ1-3; 8 nucleotides match TRBD1. CDR3 length: 19 amino acids. V shed 5 bases, J shed 0 bases, and the junction held 15 bases outside the gene matches. CDR1 is MDHEN and CDR2 is SYDVKM in the germline V gene. CDR3 in DNA: TGTGCCAGCAGTCCGCTTACGGGGACAGGAAGAAGCTCTGGAAACACCATATATTTT. This translates into CASSPLTGTGRSSGNTIYF. The whole variable domain, filled in from reference TRBV28 and TRBJ1-3, reads DVKVTQSSRYLVKRTGEKVFLECVQDMDHENMFWYRQDPGLGLRLIYFSYDVKMKEKGDIPEGYSVSREKKERFSLILESASTNQTSMYLCASSPLTGTGRSSGNTIYFGEGSWLTVV.

This rearrangement joins TRBV2 to TRBJ2-2; D uncertain. The CDR3 length is 13 residues. Germline lookup yields CDR1 SNHLY and CDR2 FYNNEI. Trimming took 7 bases from V and 6 from J, leaving 12 bases between them. The CDR3 sequence: CASTYEVSGELFF. CDR3 coding DNA: TGTGCCAGCACCTACGAAGTATCCGGGGAGCTGTTTTTT.

This sequence joins TRBV10-3 and TRBJ2-3, with a tentative D call TRBD2 (6 bases). From germline, CDR1 is ENHRY and CDR2 SYGVKD. The CDR3 spans 14 residues. Trimming pared 11 bases from V and 2 bases from J, leaving 17 bases between. CDR3 nucleotides: TGTGCCGCGGGCGGGAACGGAAACACAGATACGCAGTATTTT. It is translated as CAAGGNGNTDTQYF.

The rearrangement uses TRBV18 and TRBJ1-3, with unresolved D. The CDR3 length is 15 residues. Germline lookup yields CDR1 KGHSH and CDR2 LQKENI. Trimming removed 2 bases from V and 4 bases from J, with 12 bases in between. The CDR3 region has the DNA TGTGCCAGCTCACCAGACCCGACTCCAGGAAACACCATATATTTT. Encoded protein: CASSPDPTPGNTIYF.

This clone is a singleton in its sample. One end of the junction varies from germline; a read error may be responsible. The chain joins TRBV7-7 to TRBJ2-5; no clear D. The CDR3 extends over 16 amino acids. The germline V gene has CDR1 SSHAT and CDR2 FNYEAQ (reference sequence). The CDR3 DNA is TGTGCTAGCAGCCCGAGGCCCGGTCTAGTTGCCGAGACCCAGTACTTC. Amino acid sequence: CASSPRPGLVAETQYF. Full variable domain (remainder filled in from reference TRBV7-7 and TRBJ2-5): GAGVSQSPRYKVTKRGQDVTLRCDPISSHATLYWYQQALGQGPEFLTYFNYEAQPDKSGLPSDRFSAERPEGSISTLTIQRTEQRDSAMYRCASSPRPGLVAETQYFGPGTRLLVL.

V and J are TRBV5-1 and TRBJ1-2; D unclear. V lost 1 base to trimming and J lost 7 bases, with 14 bases between them. Germline V gene lookup returns CDR1 SGHRS and CDR2 YFSETQ. There are 14 residues in the CDR3. The CDR3 DNA is TGCGCCAGCAGCTTGTATTCGGGAGCACCTGGCTACACCTTC. This gives the protein CASSLYSGAPGYTF.

The J gene is TRBJ2-4, the V gene TRBV10-2; tentatively, D is TRBD2 (5 bases). The CDR3 has 11 residues. The V end lost 6 bases, the J end lost 8 bases, and 8 bases lay between the germline ends. Germline V gives CDR1 WSHSY, CDR2 SAAADI. The CDR3 coding sequence is TGCGCCAGCAGAACTAGGGACATTCAGTACTTC. Protein product: CASRTRDIQYF.

This chain uses TRBV19 with TRBJ2-1, with 8 bases that match TRBD1. The CDR3 length is 14 residues. Per germline, CDR1 LNHDA and CDR2 SQIVND (reference sequence). The V and J ends lost 3 bases and 6 bases, in that order; junction bases with no gene match: 4. The CDR3 DNA sequence: TGTGCCAGTAGTATGTGGGACAGGTCCAATGAGCAGTTCTTC. Protein: CASSMWDRSNEQFF. Full variable domain (outside the CDR3, taken from reference TRBV19 and TRBJ2-1): DGGITQSPKYLFRKEGQNVTLSCEQNLNHDAMYWYRQDPGQGLRLIYYSQIVNDFQKGDIAEGYSVSREKKESFPLTVTSAQKNPTAFYLCASSMWDRSNEQFFGPGTRLTVL.

The chain carries TRBV6-1 and TRBJ2-3; 7 bases are shared with TRBD2. The length of the CDR3 is 13 residues. The trim removed 7 bases at V and 4 bases at J, leaving 5 bases unmatched. Germline V gene data show CDR1 as MNHNS and CDR2 as SASEGT. CDR3 region: CASTARGADTQYF. In DNA form, the CDR3 reads TGTGCCAGCACCGCCCGGGGGGCAGATACGCAGTATTTT.

This chain connects TRBV28 to TRBJ1-1; D not certain. CDR3 length equals 13 residues. The V gene's germline CDR1 is MDHEN and CDR2 SYDVKM. V was cut by 3 bases and J by 2 bases, with 7 bases left in between. CDR3 bases: TGTGCCAGCAGTTTTGCAGTTAACACTGAAGCTTTCTTT. This sequence encodes CASSFAVNTEAFF.

Comment on this clone: A junction boundary mismatches the germline segment, possibly from a read error. The chain couples TRBV11-2 to TRBJ2-1; D is uncertain. The CDR3 totals 15 residues. CDR1 is SGHAT and CDR2 is FQNNGV in the germline V gene. The CDR3 bases are TGTGCCAGCAGCTTAGGGCGCATGGCTCGTAATGGGCAGTTCTTC. Translation: CASSLGRMARNGQFF.

The CDR3 bases are TGTGCCAGCAGTGGAGGCGAAGTAAATCAGCCCCAGCATTTT. This gives the protein CASSGGEVNQPQHF. The rearrangement links TRBV2 to TRBJ1-5; D gene unclear. Germline V gene lookup returns CDR1 SNHLY and CDR2 FYNNEI. Trimming stripped 4 bases from V and 4 bases from J, with 11 bases between. The CDR3 sequence is 14 residues long.

The rearrangement joins TRBV19 to TRBJ2-1, with 9 bases that match TRBD1. The CDR3 is 16 amino acids. V was clipped by 5 bases and J by 7 bases; unmatched bases: 12. CDR1 is LNHDA and CDR2 is SQIVND in the germline V gene (reference sequence). In DNA, the CDR3 is TGTGCCAGTAGTTTTCTGAACCCCGGGACAGGGAATGAGCAGTTCTTC. It is translated as CASSFLNPGTGNEQFF.

This chain links TRBV29-1 with TRBJ2-1; 9 nucleotides align to TRBD2. Germline V CDR1 and CDR2: SQVTM, ANQGSEA. The V gene end was trimmed by 6 bases and the J gene end by 1 base; junction bases not matched to a gene: 4. This CDR3 is built from 14 residues. In DNA form, the CDR3 reads TGCAGCGTACCTAGCGGGAAGTCCTACAATGAGCAGTTCTTC. This translates into CSVPSGKSYNEQFF.

This chain connects TRBV5-1 to TRBJ1-2, with D unresolved. The V gene's germline CDR1 is SGHRS and CDR2 YFSETQ. V lost 1 base to trimming and J lost 0 bases, with 4 bases between them. This CDR3 has 13 amino acids. The CDR3 sequence: CASSLSPNYGYTF. As DNA, the CDR3 is TGCGCCAGCAGCTTGTCGCCTAACTATGGCTACACCTTC.